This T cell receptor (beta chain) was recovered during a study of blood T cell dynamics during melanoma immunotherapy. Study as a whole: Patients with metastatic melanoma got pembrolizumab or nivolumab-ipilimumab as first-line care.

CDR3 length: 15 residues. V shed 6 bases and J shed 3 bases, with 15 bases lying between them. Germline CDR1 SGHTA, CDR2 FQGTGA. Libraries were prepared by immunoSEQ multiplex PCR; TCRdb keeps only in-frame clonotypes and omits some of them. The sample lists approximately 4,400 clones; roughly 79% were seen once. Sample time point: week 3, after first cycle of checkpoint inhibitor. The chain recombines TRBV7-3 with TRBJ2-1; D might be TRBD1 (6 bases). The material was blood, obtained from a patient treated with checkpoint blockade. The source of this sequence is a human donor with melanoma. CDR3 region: CASSLQQGNYNEQFF. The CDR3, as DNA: TGTGCCAGCAGTTTACAACAGGGAAACTACAATGAGCAGTTCTTC.